The 5 T cell receptor beta chains reported below all come from one sample, sequenced in a study of shared clonotypes between healthy human individuals. Terminally differentiated effector memory CD45RA+ cells were excluded by CCR7 positive selection of CD45RO-negative cells. Profiling relied on immunoSEQ multiplex PCR, and the TCRdb table lists in-frame clones only, not all of them. The sample records about 2.2 million clones, 85% to 95% being singletons. The specimen sequenced was naive CD8+ T cells from PBMCs. These TCRs come from a young man in good health. Some clones in this sample may be carry-over from other donors' samples.

The chain employs TRBV11-2 and TRBJ2-5; D is perhaps TRBD1 or TRBD2 (6 bases each). Trimming pared 3 bases from V and 5 bases from J, leaving 19 bases between. Germline V CDR1 and CDR2: SGHAT, FQNNGV. The CDR3 covers 16 residues. As DNA, the CDR3 is TGTGCCAGCAGCTTGGGGGCCCAACTAGGAGGGGAGACCCAGTACTTC. Protein sequence: CASSLGAQLGGETQYF.

The chain links TRBV6-1 to TRBJ1-1; TRBD1 might be the D (6 bases). Trimming pared 4 bases from V and 3 bases from J, leaving 21 bases between. Per germline, CDR1 MNHNS and CDR2 SASEGT. The CDR3 is made up of 17 amino acids. The CDR3 sequence is CASSAFVGGVRYTEAFF. CDR3 coding DNA: TGTGCCAGCAGTGCCTTCGTGGGGGGCGTGAGGTACACTGAAGCTTTCTTT.

As regards this clone: The sample contains more than one DNA sequence encoding this CDR3. The chain is built from TRBV27 and TRBJ1-5; D remains ambiguous. There are 14 residues in the CDR3. V lost 2 bases and J lost 0, with 5 bases in between. Germline V gene sequence: CDR1 MNHEY, CDR2 SMNVEV (reference sequence). CDR3: CASSLRGSNQPQHF. The CDR3 bases are TGTGCCAGCAGTTTACGAGGTAGCAATCAGCCCCAGCATTTT.

This rearrangement joins TRBV9 to TRBJ1-2; 11 positions agree with TRBD1. Germline CDR1 reads SGDLS; CDR2 reads YYNGEE. Trimming removed 2 bases from V and 4 bases from J; junction bases left unmatched: 4. The CDR3 spans 15 residues. The CDR3 DNA reads TGTGCCAGCAGCGTGGGACAGGGGGAACTCTATGGCTACACCTTC. It codes for CASSVGQGELYGYTF.

The V gene is TRBV9, the J gene TRBJ2-1; 9 nucleotides align to TRBD1. Germline lookup yields CDR1 SGDLS and CDR2 YYNGEE. The CDR3 has 15 residues. The trim removed 3 bases at V and 3 bases at J, leaving 4 bases unmatched. This CDR3 is CASSGPGQGYNEQFF. In DNA, the CDR3 is TGTGCCAGCAGCGGACCGGGACAGGGCTACAATGAGCAGTTCTTC.